The entry below describes one TCR beta chain. This clone's antigen is unknown. In total, fewer than 750 healthy bone marrow donors made up the cohort. All cohort members were sampled while nominally healthy, although unrecorded immune exposures were likely present. The donor tested CMV seronegative and was one of the 352 seronegative cohort members. A peripheral blood sample was collected from each donor, and TCR beta sequencing was performed on peripheral blood mononuclear cells. Genomic DNA extraction from the blood cell samples was performed with the Qiagen DNeasy Blood Extraction Kit. The data were taken from a study of cytomegalovirus exposure and HLA in healthy donors (dated by TCRdb to 2015 to 2018). Study-level background: An earlier analysis of roughly 630 of the donors reported 250 to 300 Gb of sequence data and approximately 110 million unique TCR beta sequences from some 180 million T cells. Roughly 300 gigabases of sequencing data and approximately 85 million unique TCR sequences were included in an early release covering roughly 600 HLA-typed donors. Among the roughly 400 genotyped donors, approximately 77% belonged to the genetic ancestry cluster associated with self-reported Caucasian donors. The aim of the study was to test whether cataloging public T cell receptors could identify signatures of past pathogen exposure. The T cell repertoires of 670 or so subjects were profiled by immunosequencing and related to cytomegalovirus serostatus. Along with the approximately 600-subject first cohort, a separate validation cohort of over 90 different subjects was used. To predict cytomegalovirus infection status, the study combined high-throughput TCR immunosequencing, statistical association of individual TCRs with disease status, and machine learning. A later analysis re-analyzed previously published TCR beta repertoires from roughly 690 donors and added high-resolution HLA genotyping to study TCR occurrence patterns. Rather than using new phenotypic data, the later analysis identified candidate immune exposures from TCR beta sequences and from how often those sequences occurred across donors. In an earlier analysis of about 590 of the donors, high-throughput TCR beta sequencing was used to judge whether each TCR beta V gene segment behaved as functional or pseudogenic. Donor age, sex, ethnicity and CMV serostatus were compiled alongside the repertoire data. In a later genetic analysis, genome-wide SNP genotypes for about 60% of the 666 donors were used, and that subset was treated as a discovery cohort. All discovery cohort repertoires had been generated on a single sequencing platform. Class I and class II HLA loci were covered by the typing at four-digit resolution. The number of typed donors differed by locus: about 620-630 for A, B, C, DRB1 and DQB1; 500 to 550 for DQA1; approximately 600 for DPA1; and some 430 for DPB1. Several DR-DQ haplotypes were treated as single units for association and clustering because of strong linkage in the cohort. Among some 410 genotyped donors of the cohort, an average of around 240,000 unique TCR beta nucleotide sequences were sequenced per donor, about a sixth of them non-productive. Overall study results and their limits: Because some donors lacked HLA typing at each locus, the association tests relied only on the typed subset. The study listed 164 TCR beta chains as associated with cytomegalovirus. Some IMGT-functional V segments, including TRBV6-2 and TRBV6-3, could not be distinguished by the 87-base-pair reads and were therefore excluded. Assigning TCR associations to individual alleles was difficult when HLA alleles, especially DR and DQ, strongly co-occurred. According to the authors, the approach could potentially be generalized to other disease states and immunological phenotypes. Linkage disequilibrium might explain the correlated functional status among segregating V segments, but an unknown experimental factor could not be excluded. The only immune exposure information available for the cohort was CMV serostatus. Several of the top co-occurrence clusters appeared to be linked to parvovirus B19, influenza, CMV and Epstein-Barr virus, according to a later analysis. Roughly uniform sequencing depth across donors was assumed in presence/absence analyses, although this assumption may not hold. While some public TCRs were present in many individuals, most TCR sequences turned up only very rarely across donors. In both the original and validation cohorts, the classifier was reported to diagnose cytomegalovirus status with high specificity and sensitivity. An association between a missense DCLRE1C variant and V-gene and J-gene trimming of TCR beta chains was found in a later genetic analysis and replicated in an independent cohort. The sequencing pipeline was judged likely to have produced a cluster of highly shared sequence variants as a technical artifact. Three of the identified cytomegalovirus-associated TCR beta chains were confirmed in vitro to be specific for cytomegalovirus antigens. A further reported finding was that TCR beta sequences accurately predicted the HLA-A and HLA-B alleles for most subjects in the first cohort. The cohort was sequenced for TCR beta chains only, and without alpha or paired-chain data the features that could be detected were limited. In a later analysis, HLA-associated TCR beta chains showed more clonal expansion and lower generation probabilities than non-associated chains that were equally common. In an earlier analysis of around 600 of the donors, most TCR beta V segments appeared in productive rearrangements about 90% or about 30% of the time, broadly matching IMGT annotations. In a later analysis, most CMV-associated TCR beta chains were found to appear HLA-restricted, with HLA associations seemingly driven largely by CMV exposure. Because counts were too low, some 16 rarely observed V segments, including chromosome 9 orphons, were excluded from the earlier analysis of 587 of the donors. In a later analysis, the rate of TCR association differed among HLA loci, with DRB1 alleles having the most associated TCRs and HLA-C alleles having the fewest. Specific HLA alleles were associated with 16,951 TCR beta sequences at a false discovery rate of 0.05 in a later analysis. According to a later genetic analysis, donors in an Asian-associated ancestry cluster had fewer N-insertions in productive TCRs than the approximately 670-donor mean.

V and J are truncated by 4 bases and 0 bases respectively, leaving an intervening sequence of 7 bases. Via the germline V gene, CDR1 is MGHRA and CDR2 YSYEKL. The CDR3 has 15 amino acids, counting the end cysteine and phenylalanine. Kept here is only the CDR3 DNA, which spans 45 bases and is read in frame from base 1. The method was the immunoSEQ multiplex PCR assay. The multiplex PCR relied on a mix of 60 forward primers for TCR Vbeta segments and 13 reverse primers for TCR Jbeta segments. A multiplex PCR assay on genomic DNA amplified the CDR3 region of rearranged TCR beta genes. On the Illumina HiSeq System, the amplified TCR beta libraries were sequenced as 87-base-pair reads. Per the original workflow: Across the 700 or so repertoires, a later analysis counted tens of millions of unique TCR beta chains, roughly 11 million of which were shared by at least two donors. A nearest-neighbor algorithm error-corrected the raw reads and collapsed the reads into unique sequences, merging closely related sequences to remove PCR and sequencing errors. CDR3 sequences were aligned to IMGT reference sequences to assign V, D and J gene segments. For a sequence to be retained, a match of at least six nucleotides was required to both a V gene segment and a J gene segment. Rearrangements were called productive when the CDR3 lacked stop codons and stayed in frame with V and J; all others were non-productive. Following IMGT convention, CDR3 was defined as the stretch from the second conserved V-encoded cysteine to the conserved J-encoded phenylalanine. Sequences without an unambiguous match to a single V gene segment were excluded from the earlier analysis of several hundred of the donors. In an earlier analysis of roughly 600 of the donors, a V segment was called functional when productive rearrangements were above 56.7%, and segregating when the standard deviation between donors exceeded 5%. To diagnose cytomegalovirus status from the catalog of TCR beta chain sequences, a statistical classification framework was built. In a later analysis, V and J genes were assigned by comparing TCR nucleotide sequences against IMGT/GENE-DB human TR gene sequences. In a later analysis, CDR3 sequences and most-parsimonious VDJ recombination scenarios were assigned using the TCRdist pipeline. A later analysis defined each TCR beta chain by its CDR3 amino acid sequence plus V-gene family, and excluded reads lacking a unique V-gene family. As a way to deal with suspected cross-contamination and a sequencing artifact, a later analysis dropped hundreds of nucleotide sequences that were highly shared and had low generation probability. In a later analysis, a clonal expansion index for each public chain was calculated from normalized within-repertoire ranks of inferred template counts. In a later analysis, generation probabilities were computed using a VDJ recombination model fitted to out-of-frame rearrangements, and the results were checked against IGoR. A later analysis scored TCR-TCR, TCR-HLA and TCR-CMV co-occurrence with hypergeometric tests, applying a repertoire-size bias correction to TCR pairs. A later analysis estimated false discovery rates by permuting HLA or CMV assignments 20 times. In a later analysis, co-occurring TCRs were grouped using DBSCAN, and TCRdist sequence similarity was added for clustering within HLA-allele-positive subsets. For co-occurrence clustering, repertoires with fewer than 30,000 or more than 120,000 public chains were excluded, along with roughly 5 repertoires with anomalous nucleotide sharing. TCRdb mirrors the immuneACCESS table, restricted to in-frame sequences. Some clones are absent from its copies; in checked studies, under half trace to an unresolved V gene, and the reason for the others is unknown. Clone size and V and J calls were adopted from that table, with D and trimming inferred from the DNA. The sample table records approximately 110,000 clones. The ten most abundant clones make up roughly 0.64% of the sample.

This chain joins TRBV4-1 to TRBJ1-6, with no D gene named confidently. What was sequenced was PBMCs. The origin of this receptor is a man aged 50 to 60 in good health and CMV-seronegative. The CDR3 protein: CASSPGSSYNSPLHF. The base sequence is TGCGCCAGCAGCCCCGGTAGCTCCTATAATTCACCCCTCCACTTT.